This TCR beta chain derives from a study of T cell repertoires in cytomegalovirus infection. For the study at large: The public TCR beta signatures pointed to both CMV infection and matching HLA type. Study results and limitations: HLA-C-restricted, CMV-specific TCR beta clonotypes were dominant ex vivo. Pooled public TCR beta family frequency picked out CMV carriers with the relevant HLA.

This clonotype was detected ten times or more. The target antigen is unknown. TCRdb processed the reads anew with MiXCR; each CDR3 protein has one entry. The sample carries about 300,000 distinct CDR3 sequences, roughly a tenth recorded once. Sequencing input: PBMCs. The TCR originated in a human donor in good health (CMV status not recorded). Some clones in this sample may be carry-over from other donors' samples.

The CDR3 here is CASSDATNQPQHF. The CDR3 nucleotides are TGTGCCAGCAGTGACGCGACAAATCAGCCCCAGCATTTT. The V gene is TRBV6-1, the J gene TRBJ1-5; no clear D. V dropped 3 bases and J dropped 4 bases, with 7 bases sitting between them. The CDR3 covers 13 residues. The germline CDR1 and CDR2 sequences are MNHNS and SASEGT.